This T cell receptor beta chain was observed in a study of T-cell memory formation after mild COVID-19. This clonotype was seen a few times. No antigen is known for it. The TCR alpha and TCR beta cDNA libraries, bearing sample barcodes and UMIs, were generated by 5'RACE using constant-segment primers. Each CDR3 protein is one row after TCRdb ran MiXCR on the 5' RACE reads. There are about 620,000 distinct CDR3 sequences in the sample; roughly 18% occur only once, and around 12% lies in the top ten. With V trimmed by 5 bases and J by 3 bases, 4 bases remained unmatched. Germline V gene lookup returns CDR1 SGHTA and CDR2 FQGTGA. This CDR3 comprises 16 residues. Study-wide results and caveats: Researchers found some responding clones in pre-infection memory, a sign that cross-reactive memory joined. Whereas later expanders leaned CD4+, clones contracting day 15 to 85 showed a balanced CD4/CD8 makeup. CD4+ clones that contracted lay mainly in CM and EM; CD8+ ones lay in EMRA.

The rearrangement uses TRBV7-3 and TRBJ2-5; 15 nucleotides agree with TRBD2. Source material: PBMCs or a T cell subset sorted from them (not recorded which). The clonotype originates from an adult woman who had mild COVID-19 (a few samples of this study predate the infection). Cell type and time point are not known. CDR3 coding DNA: TGTGCCAGCAGCCCCGGACTAGCGGGGGGGAAAGAGACCCAGTACTTC. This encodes CASSPGLAGGKETQYF.